Presented here are 3 T cell receptor beta chains from one specimen sequenced in a study of Graves' ophthalmopathy and Graves' hyperthyroidism. The study amplified TCR beta CDR3 regions using RNA transcripts. An opening RT-PCR round employed HTBI primers and preceded a second-round multiplex PCR. TCRdb independently ran MiXCR on the multiplex PCR reads; one entry per CDR3 protein. Of approximately 700,000 distinct CDR3 sequences in the sample, over 40% were seen once. The sample comprised peripheral blood. These receptors were collected from an adult man with Graves' ophthalmopathy.

This clonotype has ten or more counts. The gene calls are TRBV6-5 and TRBJ1-6; D uncertain. V dropped 2 bases and J dropped 3 bases, with 8 bases sitting between them. CDR3 length: 15 amino acids. CDR1 MNHEY and CDR2 SVGAGI come from the germline V gene. In DNA, the CDR3 is TGTGCCAGCAGTTACGGGGTGGGCTATAATTCACCCCTCCACTTT. This encodes CASSYGVGYNSPLHF.

The V and J genes are TRBV15 and TRBJ2-1; D might be TRBD1 or TRBD2, each matching 5 bases. Germline V CDR1 and CDR2: LNHNV, YYDKDF (reference sequence). The germline V and J ends were trimmed by 0 bases and 5 bases, with 11 bases remaining between them. This CDR3 is 15 amino acids long. DNA of the CDR3: TGTGCCACCAGCAGAGATTCGGGGCCCCACAATGAGCAGTTCTTC. Translating gives CATSRDSGPHNEQFF.

This chain uses TRBV6-5 with TRBJ2-5; D is perhaps TRBD1 (7 bases). Trimming cost V 7 bases and J 4 bases, with 28 bases left between them. Germline V gives CDR1 MNHEY, CDR2 SVGAGI. The CDR3 consists of 18 residues. The CDR3 sequence: CASTLRGPRTGTRETQYF. The CDR3 nucleotides read TGTGCCAGCACCCTTCGGGGGCCCCGGACAGGCACGAGAGAGACCCAGTACTTC.